This note documents a single T cell receptor (beta chain) sequence. As yet, its antigen is unknown. This specimen belongs to a study of T cell responses to AZD1222 COVID-19 vaccine. Notes on the study in general: The breadth and depth of Spike-specific TCRs increased once two AZD1222 doses had been given. Females outnumbered males among donors, who were mostly white British; clonal diversity was possibly underestimated. Every sample of the repertoires postdated the peak T cell response. Nearly half of the spike-specific TCRs reportedly recognize variant regions that carry no mutations.

Using immunoSEQ multiplex PCR, the repertoire was profiled, and TCRdb retains in-frame clones only, with some absent. Found here are fewer than 140,000 clones, roughly 90% of them singletons; the top ten hold around 5%. The sample was peripheral blood, taken on day 0 of AZD1222 vaccination. The origin of this receptor is an adult in good health.

The chain's CDR3 is CSAPVPGGEQYF. CDR3 DNA: TGCAGCGCCCCCGTCCCTGGGGGCGAGCAGTACTTC. The chain joins TRBV29-1 to TRBJ2-7; D is possibly TRBD1 or TRBD2 (5 bases each). Per the germline V gene, CDR1 is SQVTM and CDR2 is ANQGSEA. Trimming removed 7 bases at V and 6 bases at J, with 16 bases between. The CDR3 sequence is 12 residues long.